This T cell receptor beta chain was sequenced in a study of OX40 agonist ivuxolimab in advanced cancers. The table came from immunoSEQ multiplex PCR; TCRdb's copy has only in-frame clones and leaves some out. Of about 79,000 clones in the sample, roughly 94% are singletons; the top ten hold about 10%. V was pared by 0 bases and J by 8 bases, with 14 bases between. The CDR3 consists of 16 residues. The germline CDR1 and CDR2 sequences are LGHNA and YNFKEQ. The V call is TRBV4-2, the J call TRBJ1-6; TRBD1 is a possible D gene (6 bases). This TCR derives from an adult with an advanced solid tumor such as melanoma, head and neck, liver or kidney cancer. The sample here was CD4+ or CD8+ T cells sorted from blood, taken in a trial of the OX40 agonist ivuxolimab. The DNA of the CDR3 is TGTGCCAGCAGCCAAGATGTGAGGACAGAGTATTCACCCCTCCACTTT. It specifies CASSQDVRTEYSPLHF.